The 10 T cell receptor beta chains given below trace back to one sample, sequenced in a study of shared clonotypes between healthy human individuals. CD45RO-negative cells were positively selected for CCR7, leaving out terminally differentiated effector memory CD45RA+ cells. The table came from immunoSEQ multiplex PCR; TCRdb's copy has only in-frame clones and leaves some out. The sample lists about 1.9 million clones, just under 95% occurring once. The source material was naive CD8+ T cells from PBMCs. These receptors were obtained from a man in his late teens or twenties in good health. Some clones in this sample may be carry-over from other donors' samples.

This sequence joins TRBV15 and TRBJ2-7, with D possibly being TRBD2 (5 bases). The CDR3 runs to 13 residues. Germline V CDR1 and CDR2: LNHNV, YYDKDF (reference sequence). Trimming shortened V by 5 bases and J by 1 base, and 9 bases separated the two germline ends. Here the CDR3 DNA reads TGTGCCACCAGCGTCGCGGGTTCCTACGAGCAGTACTTC. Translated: CATSVAGSYEQYF.

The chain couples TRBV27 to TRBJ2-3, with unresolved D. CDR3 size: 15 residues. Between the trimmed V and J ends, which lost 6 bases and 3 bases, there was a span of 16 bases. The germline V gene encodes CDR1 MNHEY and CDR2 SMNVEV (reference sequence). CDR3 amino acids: CASSSGWDWTDTQYF. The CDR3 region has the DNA TGTGCCAGCAGCTCCGGTTGGGATTGGACAGATACGCAGTATTTT.

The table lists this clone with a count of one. Written as DNA, the CDR3 is TGTGCCACCCGACCGGCCGGGAGGGCCTCCGAGCAGTACTTC. Translated: CATRPAGRASEQYF. The chain recombines TRBV27 with TRBJ2-7, with 8 bases fitting TRBD2. The CDR3 is 14 amino acids. Germline V gene lookup returns CDR1 MNHEY and CDR2 SMNVEV (reference sequence). With V trimmed by 10 bases and J by 6 bases, 14 bases remained unmatched.

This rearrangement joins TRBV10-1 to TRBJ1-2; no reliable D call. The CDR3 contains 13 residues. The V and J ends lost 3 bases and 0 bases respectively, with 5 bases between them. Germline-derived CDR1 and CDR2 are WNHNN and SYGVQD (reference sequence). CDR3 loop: CASSDGSNYGYTF. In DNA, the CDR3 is TGCGCCAGCAGTGACGGATCTAACTATGGCTACACCTTC.

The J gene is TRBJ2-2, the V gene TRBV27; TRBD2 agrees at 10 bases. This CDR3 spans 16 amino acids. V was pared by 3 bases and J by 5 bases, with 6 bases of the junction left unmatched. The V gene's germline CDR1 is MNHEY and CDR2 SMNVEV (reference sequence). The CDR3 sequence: CASSFWRTSGTGELFF. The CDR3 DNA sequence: TGTGCCAGCAGTTTTTGGAGGACTAGCGGTACCGGGGAGCTGTTTTTT.

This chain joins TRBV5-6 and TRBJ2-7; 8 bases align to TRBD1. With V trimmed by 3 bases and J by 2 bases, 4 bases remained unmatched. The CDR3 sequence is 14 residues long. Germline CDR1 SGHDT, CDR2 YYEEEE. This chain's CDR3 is CASSWGTGPYEQYF. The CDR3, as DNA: TGTGCCAGCAGCTGGGGGACAGGACCCTACGAGCAGTACTTC.

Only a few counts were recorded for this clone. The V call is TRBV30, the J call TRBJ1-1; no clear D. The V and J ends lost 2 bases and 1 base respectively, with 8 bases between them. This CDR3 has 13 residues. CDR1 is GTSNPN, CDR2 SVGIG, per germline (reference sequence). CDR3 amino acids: CAWSSQPNTEAFF. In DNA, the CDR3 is TGTGCCTGGAGTTCCCAGCCGAACACTGAAGCTTTCTTT. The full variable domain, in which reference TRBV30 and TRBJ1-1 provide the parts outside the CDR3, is SQTIHQWPATLVQPVGSPLSLECTVEGTSNPNLYWYRQAAGRGLQLLFYSVGIGQISSEVPQNLSASRPQDRQFILSSKKLLLSDSGFYLCAWSSQPNTEAFFGQGTRLTVV.

The CDR3 region is CASSRRGGESEQYF. CDR3 in DNA: TGCGCCAGCAGCCGGAGGGGCGGTGAGAGCGAGCAGTACTTC. The chain combines TRBV4-1 with TRBJ2-7; tentative D call: TRBD2 (6 bases). Germline V gives CDR1 MGHRA, CDR2 YSYEKL. The CDR3 consists of 14 residues. With 4 bases removed from V and 6 bases from J, the gap between germline ends came to 16 bases.

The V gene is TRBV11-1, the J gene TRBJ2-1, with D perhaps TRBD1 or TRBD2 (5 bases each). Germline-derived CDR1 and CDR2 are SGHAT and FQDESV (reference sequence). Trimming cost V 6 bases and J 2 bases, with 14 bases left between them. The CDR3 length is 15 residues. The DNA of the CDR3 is TGTGCCAGCAGTAATCACCGGGGCCCCTACAATGAGCAGTTCTTC. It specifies CASSNHRGPYNEQFF.

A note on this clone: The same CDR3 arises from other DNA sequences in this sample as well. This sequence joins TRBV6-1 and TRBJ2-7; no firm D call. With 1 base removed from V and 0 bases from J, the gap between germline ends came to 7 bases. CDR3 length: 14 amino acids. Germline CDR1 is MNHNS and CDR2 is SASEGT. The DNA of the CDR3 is TGTGCCAGCAGTGAAGGCCCCAGCTCCTACGAGCAGTACTTC. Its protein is CASSEGPSSYEQYF.